These T cell receptor beta chains were read from a single sample in a study of T cells in Graves' hyperthyroidism and ophthalmopathy. TCRdb reanalysed the multiplex PCR reads using MiXCR and keeps one entry per CDR3 protein. This table holds more than 300,000 distinct CDR3 sequences, less than 20% found once. Sequencing was done on a sample of blood. Source of these receptors: a man aged 18-30 years with Graves' ophthalmopathy. The CDR3 runs from the conserved cysteine through the conserved F or W. D genes are given only for firm matches. Clone size appears in some rows only: once, few, many, or a class for an expanded clone.

clone_size d_call j_call v_call cdr3_aa cdr3_nt
many TRBD1 TRBJ2-3 TRBV2 CASSRGPGTDTQYF TGTGCCAGCAGCAGGGGGCCTGGCACAGATACGCAGTATTTT
few - TRBJ2-5 TRBV2 CASSEGWAGQNKYF TGTGCCAGCAGTGAAGGCTGGGCCGGACAGAATAAGTACTTC
many TRBD1 TRBJ1-2 TRBV28 CASTPAGTGYYGYTF TGTGCCAGCACCCCAGCGGGGACAGGGTACTATGGCTACACCTTC
many - TRBJ1-1 TRBV5-1 CASSSDGGAPLNTEAFF TGCGCCAGCAGTTCCGACGGGGGGGCCCCCTTGAACACTGAAGCTTTCTTT
few TRBD1 TRBJ1-5 TRBV4-1 CASSQALDRDHNQPQHF TGCGCCAGCAGCCAAGCCCTGGACAGGGATCACAATCAGCCCCAGCATTTT
- - TRBJ1-2 TRBV10-3 CAISEDLEPNYGYTF TGTGCCATCAGTGAAGATCTGGAGCCTAACTATGGCTACACCTTC
- - TRBJ2-7 TRBV11-2 CASSQDHAGSAYEQYF TGCGCCAGCAGCCAAGATCACGCGGGCAGCGCCTACGAGCAGTACTTC
- - TRBJ2-7 TRBV29-1 CSVPGMTASEQYF TGCAGCGTTCCCGGAATGACAGCCTCCGAGCAGTACTTC
many TRBD2 TRBJ2-5 TRBV20-1 CSSQRGGIQETQYF TGCAGTTCCCAGCGGGGGGGTATCCAAGAGACCCAGTACTTC
few TRBD1 TRBJ2-2 TRBV5-8 CASRSGQGNTGELFF TGTGCCAGCAGATCCGGACAGGGTAACACCGGGGAGCTGTTTTTT
few - TRBJ1-6 TRBV6-1 CASSPPPNRASYNSPLHF TGTGCCAGCAGCCCCCCCCCTAACAGGGCCTCCTATAATTCACCCCTCCACTTT
many - TRBJ2-3 TRBV19 CASSRSPTWDTQYF TGTGCCAGTAGTCGCTCCCCGACCTGGGATACGCAGTATTTT
many - TRBJ1-6 TRBV5-1 CASSLEAGGNSPLHF TGCGCCAGCAGCTTGGAAGCAGGAGGAAATTCACCCCTCCACTTT
many TRBD2 TRBJ2-5 TRBV9 CASSAGGQETQYF TGTGCCAGCTCAGCGGGGGGACAAGAGACCCAGTACTTC
many - TRBJ1-2 TRBV7-8 CASSFLPEGGYGYTF TGTGCCAGCAGCTTCCTTCCGGAAGGGGGCTATGGCTACACCTTC
- TRBD2 TRBJ2-3 TRBV7-6 CASSPREGRGDTQYF TGTGCCAGCAGCCCCCGGGAGGGAAGGGGCGATACGCAGTATTTT
few - TRBJ2-5 TRBV5-1 CASSTPGTIGETQYF TGCGCCAGCAGCACCCCCGGGACAATAGGAGAGACCCAGTACTTC
few TRBD2 TRBJ2-2 TRBV11-3 CASSSPNERGFTGELFF TGTGCCAGCAGCTCCCCGAACGAGCGGGGATTCACCGGGGAGCTGTTTTTT
few - TRBJ1-4 TRBV4-1 CASSQTRPLNEKLFF TGCGCCAGCAGCCAAACTCGGCCTCTTAATGAAAAACTGTTTTTT
many TRBD2 TRBJ2-1 TRBV7-4 CASSLLAGKDNEQFF TGTGCCAGCAGCTTACTAGCGGGGAAGGACAATGAGCAGTTCTTC
many - TRBJ1-1 TRBV7-9 CASSRTGGGGTEAFF TGTGCCAGCAGCCGCACGGGGGGAGGAGGGACTGAAGCTTTCTTT
- TRBD1 TRBJ1-6 TRBV7-9 CASSTIQGPLHF TGTGCCAGCAGTACGATACAGGGGCCCCTCCACTTT
many TRBD2 TRBJ2-7 TRBV20-1 CSASIDSGGYYEQYF TGCAGTGCTAGCATAGATAGCGGGGGTTACTACGAGCAGTACTTC